This T cell receptor beta chain was documented in a study of OX40 agonist ivuxolimab in advanced cancers. Study results and caveats: Near-lowest levels of clonal expansion characterized partial responders at 0.1-3.0 mg/kg.

Assay used: immunoSEQ multiplex PCR; TCRdb lists only in-frame clones, some missing. The data show about 50,000 clones, more than 70% seen once. Worth noting for this clone: As yet, its antigen is unknown.

Samples were taken at baseline and on day 1 of cycles 4 and 7. The CDR3 sequence is 14 residues long. Trimming stripped 0 bases from V and 3 bases from J, with 6 bases between. Germline V gene lookup returns CDR1 KGHSH and CDR2 LQKENI. The chain has TRBV18 and TRBJ2-4; the D gene is possibly TRBD1 (6 bases). The specimen was CD4+ or CD8+ T cells sorted from blood, collected in a trial of the OX40 agonist ivuxolimab. The TCR sequence derives from an adult with an advanced solid tumor such as melanoma, head and neck, liver or kidney cancer. The CDR3 sequence is CASSPPGHKNIQYF. CDR3 DNA sequence: TGTGCCAGCTCACCACCGGGACACAAAAACATTCAGTACTTC.